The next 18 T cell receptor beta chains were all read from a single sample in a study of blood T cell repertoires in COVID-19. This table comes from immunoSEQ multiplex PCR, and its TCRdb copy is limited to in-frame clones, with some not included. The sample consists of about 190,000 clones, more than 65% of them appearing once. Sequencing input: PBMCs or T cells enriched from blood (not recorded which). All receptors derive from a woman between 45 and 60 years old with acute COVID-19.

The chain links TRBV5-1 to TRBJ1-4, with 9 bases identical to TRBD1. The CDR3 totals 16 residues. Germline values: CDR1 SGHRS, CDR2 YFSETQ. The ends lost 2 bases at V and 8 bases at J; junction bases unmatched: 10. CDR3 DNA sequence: TGCGCCAGCAGCTTCGGTCTGGGGACAGGGTCAGAAAAACTGTTTTTT. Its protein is CASSFGLGTGSEKLFF.

The CDR3 sequence: CASSLSGGPADTQYF. CDR3 nucleotides: TGTGCCAGCAGCTTATCGGGGGGGCCCGCGGATACGCAGTATTTT. The rearrangement joins TRBV7-3 to TRBJ2-3, with 8 nucleotides matching TRBD2. The CDR3 sequence is 15 residues long. V shed 2 bases and J 6 bases; nucleotides not matched to a gene: 7. Germline CDR1 and CDR2: SGHTA and FQGTGA.

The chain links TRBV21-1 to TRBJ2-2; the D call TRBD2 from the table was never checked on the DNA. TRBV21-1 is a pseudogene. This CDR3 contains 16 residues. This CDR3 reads CASTSKKGTLTGELFF. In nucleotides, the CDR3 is TGTGCCAGCACCTCAAAGAAGGGGACTCTCACCGGGGAGCTGTTTTTT.

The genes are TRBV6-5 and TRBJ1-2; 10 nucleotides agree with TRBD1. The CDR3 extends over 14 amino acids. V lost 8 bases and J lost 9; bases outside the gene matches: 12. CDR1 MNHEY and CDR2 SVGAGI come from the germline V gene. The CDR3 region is CASDGTGTGASYTF. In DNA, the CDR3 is TGTGCCAGCGACGGAACCGGGACAGGGGCGAGCTACACCTTC.

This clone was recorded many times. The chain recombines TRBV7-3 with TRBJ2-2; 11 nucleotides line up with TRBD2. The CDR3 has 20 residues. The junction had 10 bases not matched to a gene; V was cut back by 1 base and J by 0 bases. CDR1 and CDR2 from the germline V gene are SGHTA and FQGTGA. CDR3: CASSLKVWLAGGPNTGELFF. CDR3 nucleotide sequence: TGTGCCAGCAGCTTAAAGGTTTGGCTAGCGGGGGGACCGAACACCGGGGAGCTGTTTTTT.

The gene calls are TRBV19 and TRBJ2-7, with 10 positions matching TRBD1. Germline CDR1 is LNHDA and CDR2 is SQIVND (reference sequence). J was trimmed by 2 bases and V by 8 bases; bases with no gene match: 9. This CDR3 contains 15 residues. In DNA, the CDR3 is TGTGCCAGTCGTTCAGGGACAGGGGCTACCTACGAGCAGTACGTC. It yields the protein CASRSGTGATYEQYV.

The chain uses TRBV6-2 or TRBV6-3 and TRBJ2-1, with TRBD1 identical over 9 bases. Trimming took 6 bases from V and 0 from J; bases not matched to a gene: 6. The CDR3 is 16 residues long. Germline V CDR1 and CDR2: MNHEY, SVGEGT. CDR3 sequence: CASSLETGGSYNEQFF. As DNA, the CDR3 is TGTGCCAGCAGCCTGGAGACAGGGGGCTCCTACAATGAGCAGTTCTTC.

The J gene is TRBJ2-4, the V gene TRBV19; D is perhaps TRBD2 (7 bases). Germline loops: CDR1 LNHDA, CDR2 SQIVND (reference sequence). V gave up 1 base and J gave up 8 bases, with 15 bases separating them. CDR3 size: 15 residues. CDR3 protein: CASSIVGGASDIQYF. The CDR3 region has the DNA TGTGCCAGTAGTATAGTAGGGGGGGCGAGTGACATTCAGTACTTC.

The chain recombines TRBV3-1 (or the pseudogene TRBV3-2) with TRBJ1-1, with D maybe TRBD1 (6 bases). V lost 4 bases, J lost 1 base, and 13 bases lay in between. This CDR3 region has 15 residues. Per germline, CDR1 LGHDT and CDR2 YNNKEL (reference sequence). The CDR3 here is CASSPDRIQNTEAFF. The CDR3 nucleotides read TGTGCCAGCAGCCCCGACAGGATCCAGAACACTGAAGCTTTCTTT.

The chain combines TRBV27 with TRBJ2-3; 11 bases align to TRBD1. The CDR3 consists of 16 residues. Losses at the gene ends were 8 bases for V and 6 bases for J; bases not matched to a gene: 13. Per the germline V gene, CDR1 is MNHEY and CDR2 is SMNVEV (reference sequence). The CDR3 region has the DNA TGTGCCAGCTGTTGGACAGGGGGCGCGGAAAGGGATACGCAGTATTTT. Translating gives CASCWTGGAERDTQYF.

This CDR3 reads CSVFWSRVSTGELFF. The DNA of the CDR3 is TGCAGCGTTTTCTGGTCGCGGGTTAGCACCGGGGAGCTGTTTTTT. This chain connects TRBV29-1 to TRBJ2-2; maybe TRBD2 (5 bases). Trimming stripped 5 bases from V and 4 bases from J, with 17 bases between. The CDR3 spans 15 residues. CDR1 SQVTM and CDR2 ANQGSEA come from the germline V gene.

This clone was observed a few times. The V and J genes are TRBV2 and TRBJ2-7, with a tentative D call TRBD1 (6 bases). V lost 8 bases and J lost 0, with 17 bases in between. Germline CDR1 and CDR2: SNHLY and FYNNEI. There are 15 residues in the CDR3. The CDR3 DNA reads TGTGCCAGCCTGAGATTGGTACAGGGCTCCTACGAGCAGTACGTC. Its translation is CASLRLVQGSYEQYV.

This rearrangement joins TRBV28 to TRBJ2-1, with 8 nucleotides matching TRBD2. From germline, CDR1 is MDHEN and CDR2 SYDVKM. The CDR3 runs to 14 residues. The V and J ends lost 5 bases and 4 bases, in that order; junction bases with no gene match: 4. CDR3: CASSRGGIYNEQFF. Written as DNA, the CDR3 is TGTGCCAGCAGTCGGGGGGGAATATACAATGAGCAGTTCTTC.

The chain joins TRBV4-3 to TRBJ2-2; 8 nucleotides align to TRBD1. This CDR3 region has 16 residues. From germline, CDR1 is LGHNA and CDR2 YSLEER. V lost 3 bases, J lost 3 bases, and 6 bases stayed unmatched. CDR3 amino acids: CASSQDTGGYTGELFF. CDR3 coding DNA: TGCGCCAGCAGCCAGGATACAGGGGGTTACACCGGGGAGCTGTTTTTT.

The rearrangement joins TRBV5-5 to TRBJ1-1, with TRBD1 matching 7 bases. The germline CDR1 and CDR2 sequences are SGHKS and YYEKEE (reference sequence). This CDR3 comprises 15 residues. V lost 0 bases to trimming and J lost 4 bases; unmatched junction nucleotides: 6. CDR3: CASSLVRRGVTEAFF. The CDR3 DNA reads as TGTGCCAGCAGCTTGGTCCGCAGGGGGGTCACTGAAGCTTTCTTT.

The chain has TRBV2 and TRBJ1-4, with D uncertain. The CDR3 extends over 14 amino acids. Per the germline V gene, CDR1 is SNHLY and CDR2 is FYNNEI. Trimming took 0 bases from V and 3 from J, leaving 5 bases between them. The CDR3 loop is CASSEAGANEKLFF. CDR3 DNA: TGTGCCAGCAGTGAAGCCGGGGCTAATGAAAAACTGTTTTTT. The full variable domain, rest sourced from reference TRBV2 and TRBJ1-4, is EPEVTQTPSHQVTQMGQEVILRCVPISNHLYFYWYRQILGQKVEFLVSFYNNEISEKSEIFDDQFSVERPDGSNFTLKIRSTKLEDSAMYFCASSEAGANEKLFFGSGTQLSVL.

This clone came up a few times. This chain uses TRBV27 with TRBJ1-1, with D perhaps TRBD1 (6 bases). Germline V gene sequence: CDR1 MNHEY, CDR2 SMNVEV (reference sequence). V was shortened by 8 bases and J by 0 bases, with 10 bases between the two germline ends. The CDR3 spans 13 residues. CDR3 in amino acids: CASGTPLNTEAFF. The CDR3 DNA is TGTGCCAGCGGGACACCCCTGAACACTGAAGCTTTCTTT.

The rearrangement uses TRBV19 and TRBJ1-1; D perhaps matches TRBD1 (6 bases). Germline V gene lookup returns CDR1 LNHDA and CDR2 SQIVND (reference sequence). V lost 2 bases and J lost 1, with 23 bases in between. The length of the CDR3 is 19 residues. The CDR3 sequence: CASSIRWDTEGVSNTEAFF. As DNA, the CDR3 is TGTGCCAGTAGTATAAGATGGGACACCGAGGGGGTGTCGAACACTGAAGCTTTCTTT. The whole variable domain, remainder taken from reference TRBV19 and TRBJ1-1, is DGGITQSPKYLFRKEGQNVTLSCEQNLNHDAMYWYRQDPGQGLRLIYYSQIVNDFQKGDIAEGYSVSREKKESFPLTVTSAQKNPTAFYLCASSIRWDTEGVSNTEAFFGQGTRLTVV.